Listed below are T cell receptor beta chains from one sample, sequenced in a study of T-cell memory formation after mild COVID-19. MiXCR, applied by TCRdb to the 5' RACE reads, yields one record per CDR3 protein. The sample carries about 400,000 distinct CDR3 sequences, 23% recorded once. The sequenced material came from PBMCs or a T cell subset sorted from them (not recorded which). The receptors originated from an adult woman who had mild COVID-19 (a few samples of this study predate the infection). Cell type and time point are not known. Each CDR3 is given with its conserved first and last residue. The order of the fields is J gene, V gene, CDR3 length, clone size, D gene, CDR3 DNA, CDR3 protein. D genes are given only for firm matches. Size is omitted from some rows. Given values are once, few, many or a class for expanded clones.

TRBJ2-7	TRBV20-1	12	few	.	TGCAGTGCTAGAGATCGTTCCAGGGGGCAGTACTTC	CSARDRSRGQYF
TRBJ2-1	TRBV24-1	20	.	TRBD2	TGTGCCACCAGTGACCCCGGGACTAAGGGAGCACTAGCGGACTACAATGAGCAGTTCTTC	CATSDPGTKGALADYNEQFF
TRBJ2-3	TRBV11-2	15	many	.	TGTGCCAGCAGCTTAGCGCGAGGGGGGACAGATACGCAGTATTTT	CASSLARGGTDTQYF
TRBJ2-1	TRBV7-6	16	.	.	TGTGCCAGCAGGTCCCCTCGGGCAGGGGGAGGGAATGAGCAGTTCTTC	CASRSPRAGGGNEQFF
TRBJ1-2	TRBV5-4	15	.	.	TGTGCCAGCAGCCCCGTGGGACCCGCCGTGGGAGGCTACACCTTC	CASSPVGPAVGGYTF
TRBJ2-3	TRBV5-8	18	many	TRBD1	TGTGCCAGCAGCGACCTCTTGAGACAGGGGACGTTCACAGATACGCAGTATTTT	CASSDLLRQGTFTDTQYF
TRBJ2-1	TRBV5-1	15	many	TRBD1	TGCGCCAGCAGCTGGAGGGGGACAGGGGACAATGAGCAGTTCTTC	CASSWRGTGDNEQFF
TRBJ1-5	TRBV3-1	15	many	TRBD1	TGTGCCAGCAGCCGGACAGGGGGCAGCAATCAGCCCCAGCATTTT	CASSRTGGSNQPQHF
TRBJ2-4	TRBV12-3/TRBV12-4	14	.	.	TGTGCCAGCAGCCCTGTTGGAGTCACAAACATTCAGTACTTC	CASSPVGVTNIQYF
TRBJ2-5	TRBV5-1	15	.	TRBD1	TGCGCCAGCAGCCGAGGGGGCGTGGGGCAAGAGACCCAGTACTTC	CASSRGGVGQETQYF
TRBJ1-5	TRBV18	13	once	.	TGTGCCAGCTCACCAGGGCCTCCGAGGCCCCAGCATTTT	CASSPGPPRPQHF
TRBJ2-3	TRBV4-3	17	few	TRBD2	TGCGCCAGCAGCCAAGGTGGACTAGCGGGAGGGCCAGATACGCAGTATTTT	CASSQGGLAGGPDTQYF
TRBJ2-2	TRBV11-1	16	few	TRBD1	TGTGCCAGCAGTAACAGGGGGCTACAGAACACCGGGGAGCTGTTTTTT	CASSNRGLQNTGELFF
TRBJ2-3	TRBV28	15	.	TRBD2	TGTGCCGGAAAGAGCGGGAGTTCCCTCACAGATACGCAGTATTTT	CAGKSGSSLTDTQYF
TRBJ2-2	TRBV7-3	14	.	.	TGTGCCAGCAGCTCTTCAAGAAACACCGGGGAGCTGTTTTTT	CASSSSRNTGELFF
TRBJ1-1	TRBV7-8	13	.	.	TGTGCCAGGGACCTTAGGGGCTCTACTGAAGCTTTCTTT	CARDLRGSTEAFF
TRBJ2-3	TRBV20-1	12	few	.	TGCAGTGCTAGAGATATGACAGATACGCAGTATTTT	CSARDMTDTQYF
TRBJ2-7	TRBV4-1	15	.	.	TGCGCCAGCAGCCAAATACAGGGAACGGCCCACGAGCAGTACTTC	CASSQIQGTAHEQYF
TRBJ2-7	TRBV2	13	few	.	TGTGCCAGCACCCAGGACACAACCTACGAGCAGTACTTC	CASTQDTTYEQYF
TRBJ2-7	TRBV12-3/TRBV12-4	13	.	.	TGTGCCAGCAGTTTGGGGAAGTCCTACGAGCAGTACTTC	CASSLGKSYEQYF
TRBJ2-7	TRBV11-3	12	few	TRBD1	TGTGCCAGCAGCGGACAGGGCTACGAGCAGTACTTC	CASSGQGYEQYF
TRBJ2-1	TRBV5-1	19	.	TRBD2	TGCGCCAGCAGCCCCGGGACCCTTGAACCGGGACTAGCTTGGGGTGAGCAGTTCTTC	CASSPGTLEPGLAWGEQFF
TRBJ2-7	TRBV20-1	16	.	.	TGCAGTGCTAGAGATCTTTCGGGCCTATCCTCCTACGAGCAGTACTTC	CSARDLSGLSSYEQYF